Detailed here is one T cell receptor beta chain. This clone came up many times. Which antigen it targets is not known. Nothing much larger sits one base from this clone, and base qualities are not available. Before undergoing thyroid surgery, none of the patients had been given any kind of treatment. Using T-cell receptor beta sequencing, the researchers looked back retrospectively at clinical samples from patients, gathered between about 2012 and 2018. The CDR3 holds 14 amino acids from the cysteine to the phenylalanine. The CDR3 DNA has 42 bases and is translated from base 1. Per the germline V gene, LGHNA is the CDR1 and YSLEER is the CDR2. V and J are truncated by 3 bases and 4 bases respectively, leaving an intervening sequence of 11 bases. These data originate in a study of metastatic and nonmetastatic thyroid tumors (TCRdb year 2020). For the study in its entirety: Repertoires were compared across peripheral blood and tumor or nodule tissue samples from malignant and benign thyroid patients. Broader findings and caveats from the paper: In both blood and tumor samples, TCR beta diversity was reported to be significantly higher in malignant tumors than in benign nodules.

Library prep was done by PCR. The run used an Illumina HiSeq 4000. The TCR beta-chain CDR3 region of each patient was profiled by high-throughput sequencing. In the source study's methods: A classifier to discriminate distant-metastatic papillary thyroid cancer patients was built from CDR3 differences across clinicopathological groups. Repertoire diversity was assessed with the Shannon index, and tumor-blood repertoire similarity with the Morisita-Horn index. Using fastp trimming at Q25 and MiXCR clonotype assembly, TCRdb reanalyzed the public sequencing data and kept in-frame beta chains. The V and J calls and clone size come from TCRdb's table, not from the authors' own analysis. For this sample there are about 33,000 clones; 15% to 20% appear just once. The ten largest clones represent around 12% of the sample.

The chain was built from TRBV4-3 and TRBJ2-3, with the D segment identity uncertain. The sequenced material came from blood. This clonotype was sampled from a male donor with papillary thyroid cancer or a benign thyroid nodule (not recorded which). Some clones in this sample may be carry-over from other donors' samples. The CDR3 loop reads CASSHGGRSDTQYF. The DNA sequence follows: TGCGCCAGCAGCCACGGCGGAAGATCAGATACGCAGTATTTT.